This entry lists 8 T cell receptor beta chains sequenced from one sample in a study of T cell responses to AZD1222 COVID-19 vaccine. Method: immunoSEQ multiplex PCR; TCRdb's copy keeps in-frame clones and lacks some. The sample records around 150,000 clones, roughly 94% being singletons. The sequences come from peripheral blood, collected on day 0 of AZD1222 vaccination. The receptors here all came from an adult in good health.

The chain is built from TRBV7-9 and TRBJ2-1; 8 nucleotides align to TRBD2. Germline CDR1 is SEHNR and CDR2 is FQNEAQ (reference sequence). J gave up 4 bases and V 5 bases, and 4 bases lay outside the gene matches. The CDR3 covers 14 residues. CDR3 protein: CASSTGGVYNEQFF. DNA for the CDR3: TGTGCCAGCAGCACCGGGGGGGTATACAATGAGCAGTTCTTC.

The rearrangement links TRBV5-1 to TRBJ2-3, with TRBD1 as a possible D gene (6 bases). The germline gives CDR1 SGHRS, CDR2 YFSETQ. CDR3 length equals 15 residues. Trimming left V 6 bases short and J 0 bases short, with 14 bases between. CDR3 sequence reads: CASNTGRASTDTQYF. The CDR3 DNA is TGCGCCAGCAACACAGGGAGAGCGAGCACAGATACGCAGTATTTT. Full variable domain (rest looked up from reference TRBV5-1 and TRBJ2-3): KAGVTQTPRYLIKTRGQQVTLSCSPISGHRSVSWYQQTPGQGLQFLFEYFSETQRNKGNFPGRFSGRQFSNSRSEMNVSTLELGDSALYLCASNTGRASTDTQYFGPGTRLTVL.

This chain connects TRBV18 to TRBJ1-3; maybe TRBD1 (6 bases). Germline V gene data show CDR1 as KGHSH and CDR2 as LQKENI. Trimming stripped 2 bases from V and 0 bases from J, with 14 bases between. The CDR3 is made up of 17 amino acids. DNA of the CDR3: TGTGCCAGCTCACCAGCGAGACAGGCCCTCTCTGGAAACACCATATATTTT. It encodes CASSPARQALSGNTIYF.

This clone came up a few times. V and J are TRBV5-5 and TRBJ2-3, with D unclear. This CDR3 spans 16 amino acids. The germline gives CDR1 SGHKS, CDR2 YYEKEE (reference sequence). The V gene lost 4 bases and the J gene lost 0 bases, with 15 bases spanning the gap. CDR3 region: CASSQLSTVSTDTQYF. The CDR3 bases are TGTGCCAGCAGCCAGCTTAGTACAGTTAGCACAGATACGCAGTATTTT.

The gene calls are TRBV19 and TRBJ1-4; 8 nucleotides match TRBD1. V dropped 5 bases and J dropped 6; count of bases not matched to a gene: 5. This CDR3 comprises 14 residues. Germline CDR1 and CDR2: LNHDA and SQIVND (reference sequence). The CDR3 protein is CASSSDRVDEKLFF. The CDR3 region has the DNA TGTGCCAGTAGTTCGGACAGGGTCGATGAAAAACTGTTTTTT. Complete variable domain (other parts from reference TRBV19 and TRBJ1-4): DGGITQSPKYLFRKEGQNVTLSCEQNLNHDAMYWYRQDPGQGLRLIYYSQIVNDFQKGDIAEGYSVSREKKESFPLTVTSAQKNPTAFYLCASSSDRVDEKLFFGSGTQLSVL.

The gene calls are TRBV12-3 or TRBV12-4 and TRBJ1-2; D not resolved. V lost 8 bases, J lost 5 bases, and 12 bases lay in between. CDR3 length: 12 residues. DNA for the CDR3: TGTGCCAGCCATTACTCTGGGTATGGCTACACCTTC. Protein: CASHYSGYGYTF.

The count of this clone is one. The chain recombines TRBV5-4 with TRBJ2-5, with D tentatively TRBD1 or TRBD2 (5 bases each). Germline V gene data show CDR1 as SGHNT and CDR2 as YYREEE (reference sequence). The CDR3 has 13 residues. Trimming cost V 1 base and J 3 bases, with 7 bases left between them. The CDR3 DNA reads as TGTGCCAGCAGCTTGAGGGGAGAAGAGACCCAGTACTTC. Translation: CASSLRGEETQYF.

The chain has TRBV4-1 and TRBJ1-5, with D maybe TRBD1 (5 bases). CDR1 is MGHRA and CDR2 is YSYEKL in the germline V gene. The V gene lost 0 bases and the J gene lost 9 bases, with 12 bases spanning the gap. The CDR3 has 14 amino acids. The CDR3 nucleotides read TGCGCCAGCAGCCAAGATATTCAGGGAGCGCCCCAGCATTTT. It translates to CASSQDIQGAPQHF.